Following are 17 T cell receptor beta chains from one sample sequenced in a study of OX40 agonist ivuxolimab in advanced cancers. The library was built by means of the immunoSEQ multiplex PCR assay. TCRdb took over this immuneACCESS table, retaining in-frame rearrangements with V and J assigned. Such tables are incomplete; in checked studies, under half of the missing clones stem from an unresolved V gene, and the remainder is unexplained. The sample contains just over 30,000 clones, around 87% of them found a single time. The ten largest clones represent under 30% of the sample. The material was CD4+ or CD8+ T cells sorted from blood, obtained in a trial of the OX40 agonist ivuxolimab. These receptors were taken from an adult with an advanced solid tumor such as melanoma, head and neck, liver or kidney cancer.

The chain has TRBV5-1 and TRBJ2-1; TRBD2 matches 11 bases. Germline CDR1 and CDR2: SGHRS and YFSETQ. This CDR3 spans 15 amino acids. The V segment lost 0 bases and the J segment 9 bases; nucleotides outside the gene matches: 5. The CDR3 DNA sequence: TGCGCCAGCAGCTTGGAAACTAGCGGGAGTGGTGAGCAGTTCTTC. It translates to CASSLETSGSGEQFF. The full variable domain, completed using reference TRBV5-1 and TRBJ2-1, is KAGVTQTPRYLIKTRGQQVTLSCSPISGHRSVSWYQQTPGQGLQFLFEYFSETQRNKGNFPGRFSGRQFSNSRSEMNVSTLELGDSALYLCASSLETSGSGEQFFGPGTRLTVL.

This clone was picked up a small number of times. This chain links TRBV19 with TRBJ2-5; 7 bases match TRBD1. Germline V CDR1 and CDR2: LNHDA, SQIVND (reference sequence). This CDR3 has 13 amino acids. Trimming took 7 bases from V and 3 from J; bases not matched to a gene: 5. CDR3 loop: CASKGRGKETQYF. CDR3 nucleotide sequence: TGTGCCAGTAAGGGCAGGGGGAAAGAGACCCAGTACTTC.

The CDR3 DNA reads TGTGCCAGCAGCTCCCCAGGGATTGGGGCCAACGTCCTGACTTTC. Amino acids: CASSSPGIGANVLTF. The chain is built from TRBV6-5 and TRBJ2-6, with D possibly being TRBD1 (5 bases). The germline V gene has CDR1 MNHEY and CDR2 SVGAGI. This CDR3 is 15 amino acids long. The V end was cut by 6 bases, the J end by 3 bases, with 12 bases between.

The chain joins TRBV21-1 to TRBJ1-1. TRBV21-1 counts as a pseudogene. The CDR3 consists of 14 residues. The CDR3 nucleotides are TGTGCCAGCAGCAAAACCCCCCTGAACACTGAAGCTTTCTTT. Its translation: CASSKTPLNTEAFF.

CDR3 region: CASSTVGAAEGSQYF. In nucleotides, the CDR3 is TGTGCCAGCTCCACCGTGGGGGCGGCGGAAGGGTCCCAGTACTTC. V is TRBV5-4 and J is TRBJ2-5, with D perhaps TRBD1 (6 bases). V was clipped by 7 bases and J by 9 bases, with 25 bases between them. Germline V CDR1 and CDR2: SGHNT, YYREEE (reference sequence). CDR3 length: 15 residues.

The chain links TRBV5-1 to TRBJ2-1, with D perhaps matching TRBD2 (6 bases). This CDR3 region has 12 residues. V was cut by 7 bases and J by 6 bases, with 11 bases left in between. The germline CDR1 and CDR2 sequences are SGHRS and YFSETQ. The DNA of the CDR3 is TGCGCCAGCCGGCGGGAAGGCAATGAGCAGTTCTTC. Protein sequence: CASRREGNEQFF.

The chain is built from TRBV5-1 and TRBJ2-2; 7 bases match TRBD1. Germline values: CDR1 SGHRS, CDR2 YFSETQ. The V and J ends lost 0 bases and 1 base, in that order; junction bases with no gene match: 6. This CDR3 is built from 17 residues. In nucleotides, the CDR3 is TGCGCCAGCAGCTTGGGGTCCGGGACAGTGAACACCGGGGAGCTGTTTTTT. Its translation: CASSLGSGTVNTGELFF.

J is TRBJ2-5 and V is TRBV2; D remains unclear. V gave up 2 bases and J gave up 1 base, with 8 bases separating them. Germline-derived CDR1 and CDR2 are SNHLY and FYNNEI. The CDR3 extends over 14 amino acids. In nucleotides, the CDR3 is TGTGCCAGCAGTGAATATCGCGGCCAAGAGACCCAGTACTTC. Translated: CASSEYRGQETQYF.

The chain couples TRBV7-9 to TRBJ2-7; D tentatively reads TRBD1 or TRBD2 (5 bases each). There are 13 residues in the CDR3. Germline CDR1 is SEHNR and CDR2 is FQNEAQ (reference sequence). V was cut by 6 bases and J by 1 base, with 10 bases left in between. CDR3 sequence: CASSRDPSYEQYF. DNA of the CDR3: TGTGCCAGCAGTCGGGACCCGTCCTACGAGCAGTACTTC.

The genes are TRBV28 and TRBJ2-1; D might be TRBD1 (6 bases). Per the germline V gene, CDR1 is MDHEN and CDR2 is SYDVKM. With 1 base removed from V and 5 bases from J, the gap between germline ends came to 9 bases. This CDR3 contains 14 residues. The DNA for the CDR3 is TGTGCCAGCAGTTTATTTGGGGGCCACAATGAGCAGTTCTTC. Its protein product is CASSLFGGHNEQFF. The complete variable domain, with remaining parts taken from reference TRBV28 and TRBJ2-1, reads DVKVTQSSRYLVKRTGEKVFLECVQDMDHENMFWYRQDPGLGLRLIYFSYDVKMKEKGDIPEGYSVSREKKERFSLILESASTNQTSMYLCASSLFGGHNEQFFGPGTRLTVL.

The chain recombines TRBV18 with TRBJ1-4; D is unclear. Trimming took 4 bases from V and 0 from J, leaving 6 bases between them. CDR3 length equals 14 residues. Germline V CDR1 and CDR2: KGHSH, LQKENI. CDR3 loop: CASSRTATNEKLFF. The CDR3 DNA reads as TGTGCCAGCTCACGAACAGCAACTAATGAAAAACTGTTTTTT.

The V and J genes are TRBV2 and TRBJ2-7; D not resolved. Trimming removed 5 bases at V and 2 bases at J, with 4 bases between. The germline gives CDR1 SNHLY, CDR2 FYNNEI. The CDR3 extends over 11 amino acids. CDR3 DNA sequence: TGTGCCAGCAGTCCTACCTACGAGCAGTACTTC. Protein sequence: CASSPTYEQYF.

The chain recombines TRBV29-1 with TRBJ2-1; 10 bases are shared with TRBD2. The CDR3 loop spans 15 amino acids. Trimming took 2 bases from V and 9 from J; bases not matched to a gene: 10. Germline assignment: CDR1 SQVTM and CDR2 ANQGSEA. CDR3 sequence: CSVEPLAGVRGEQFF. CDR3 in DNA: TGCAGCGTTGAACCTCTAGCGGGAGTAAGAGGTGAGCAGTTCTTC.

The V gene is TRBV18, the J gene TRBJ1-4; D unresolved. Germline-derived CDR1 and CDR2 are KGHSH and LQKENI. This CDR3 is 13 amino acids long. V was cut by 2 bases and J by 4 bases, with 5 bases left in between. CDR3 nucleotides: TGTGCCAGCTCACCAGGCCGTAATGAAAAACTGTTTTTT. Translating gives CASSPGRNEKLFF.

This sequence joins TRBV21-1 and TRBJ1-5; TRBD1 is the table's D call and was not checked against the DNA. TRBV21-1 is a pseudogene. This CDR3 region has 16 residues. The CDR3, as DNA: TGTGCCAGCAGCTCCACCAGGGGGGTGCCAGCGTGGCCCCAGCATTTT. Translating gives CASSSTRGVPAWPQHF.

The V and J genes are TRBV19 and TRBJ2-3; unclear D gene. Trimming took 5 bases from V and 6 from J, leaving 6 bases between them. There are 11 residues in the CDR3. Germline loops: CDR1 LNHDA, CDR2 SQIVND (reference sequence). This CDR3 reads CASSGYDTQYF. DNA for the CDR3: TGTGCCAGTAGTGGGTATGATACGCAGTATTTT.

This chain connects TRBV6-6 to TRBJ1-1; D gene uncertain. Germline lookup yields CDR1 MNHNY and CDR2 SVGAGI (reference sequence). The germline V and J ends were trimmed by 7 bases and 2 bases, with 11 bases remaining between them. CDR3 length equals 13 residues. CDR3 nucleotides: TGTGCCAGCACCCTCAGAGTTAACACTGAAGCTTTCTTT. Translation gives CASTLRVNTEAFF.